The clone carrying this T cell receptor beta chain was found many times. Its antigen is undetermined. Germline and genes here are mouse. The data originate from a study of CD8+ T cells in alopecia areata. Points from the study as a whole: Clonality exceeded that of normal scalp in lesional scalp, most notably in alopecia totalis/universalis.

Sequencing relied on a cDNA template that was reverse transcribed from extracted RNA. The table came from immunoSEQ multiplex PCR; TCRdb's copy has only in-frame clones and leaves some out. The specimen has approximately 300,000 clones, none found just once. It was with CD4, CD8alpha, NKG2D, NKG2ACE and other markers that pooled cutaneous lymph node cells were sorted. Input material: CD4+ T cells sorted from a lymph node. This clonotype was sampled from a C3H/HeJ mouse with alopecia areata. The strain is characterized by the MHC haplotype H2-k.

The CDR3 region is CTCSGTGEEVFF. The CDR3 bases that were read are TGCACCTGCAGTGGGACAGGGGAA. V and J are TRBV1 and TRBJ1-1; 9 bases match TRBD1. The CDR3 goes on 4 residues after the read ends, and that part is filled in from the germline J gene. The CDR3 consists of 12 residues. Germline values: CDR1 NSQYPW, CDR2 LRSPGD (reference sequence).